Listed here is a single T cell receptor beta chain. This sample is drawn from a study of blood T cell repertoires in COVID-19. Overall study: Italy, Spain and the United States were the sources of the convalescent and acute COVID-19 samples. PBMCs, B-cell-depleted T cells, or T cells were the source of the cDNA or gDNA that made up the material.

Germline CDR1 and CDR2: MDHEN and SYDVKM. The V end was cut by 3 bases, the J end by 5 bases, with 8 bases between. The CDR3 length is 13 residues. Original analysis: Researchers report that nucleated cell counts were estimated from reference gene primer amplification. The table came from immunoSEQ multiplex PCR; TCRdb's copy has only in-frame clones and leaves some out. That table gives V, J and clone size, and the DNA gave D and trimming. The repertoire consists of approximately 500,000 clones, with 75% to 90% occurring once and the leading ten covering under 4%. This sequence originates from a human donor in a cohort sampled during active COVID-19. The chain has TRBV28 and TRBJ2-1; tentative D call: TRBD2 (5 bases). Source material: peripheral blood. CDR3 amino acids: CASSLIGDNEQFF. In DNA form, the CDR3 reads TGTGCCAGCAGTTTGATCGGGGACAATGAGCAGTTCTTC.